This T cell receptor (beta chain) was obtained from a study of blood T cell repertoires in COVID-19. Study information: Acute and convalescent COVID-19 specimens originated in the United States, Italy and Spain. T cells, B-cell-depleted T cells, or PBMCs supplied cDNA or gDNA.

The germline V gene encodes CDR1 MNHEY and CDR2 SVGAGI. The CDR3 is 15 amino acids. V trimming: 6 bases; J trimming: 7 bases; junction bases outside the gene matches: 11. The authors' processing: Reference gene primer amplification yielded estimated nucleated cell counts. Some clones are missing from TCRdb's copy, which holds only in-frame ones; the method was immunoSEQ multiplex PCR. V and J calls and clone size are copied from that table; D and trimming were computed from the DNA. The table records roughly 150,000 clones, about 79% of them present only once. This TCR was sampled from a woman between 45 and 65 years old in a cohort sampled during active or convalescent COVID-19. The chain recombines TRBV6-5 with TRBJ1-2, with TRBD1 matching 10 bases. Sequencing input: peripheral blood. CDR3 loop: CASSPGTGELRGYTF. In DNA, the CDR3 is TGTGCCAGCAGCCCCGGGACAGGGGAATTGCGTGGCTACACCTTC.